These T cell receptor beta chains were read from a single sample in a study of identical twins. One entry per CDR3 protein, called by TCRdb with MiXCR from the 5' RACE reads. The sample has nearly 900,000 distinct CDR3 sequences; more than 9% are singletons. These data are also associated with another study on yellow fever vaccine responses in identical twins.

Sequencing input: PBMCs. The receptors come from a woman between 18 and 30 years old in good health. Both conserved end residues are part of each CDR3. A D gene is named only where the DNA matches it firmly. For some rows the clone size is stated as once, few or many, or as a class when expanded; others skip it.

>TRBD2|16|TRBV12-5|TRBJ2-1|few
CASGQVAGGPYNEQFF
TGTGCTAGTGGACAAGTAGCGGGGGGGCCATACAATGAGCAGTTCTTC
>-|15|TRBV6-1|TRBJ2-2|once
CASSLREPPTGELFF
TGTGCCAGCAGCCTGAGGGAGCCTCCCACCGGGGAGCTGTTTTTT
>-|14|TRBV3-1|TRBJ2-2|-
CASSQNAGTGELFF
TGTGCCAGCAGCCAGAACGCGGGGACCGGGGAGCTGTTTTTT
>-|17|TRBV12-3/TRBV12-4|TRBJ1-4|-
CASKFSGERTTNEKLFF
TGTGCCAGCAAGTTTTCCGGGGAGAGGACAACTAATGAAAAACTGTTTTTT
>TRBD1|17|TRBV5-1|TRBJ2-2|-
CASSPGTGITNTGELFF
TGCGCCAGCAGCCCCGGGACAGGGATAACGAACACCGGGGAGCTGTTTTTT
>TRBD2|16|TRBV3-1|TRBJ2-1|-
CASSQPLAGGDNEQFF
TGTGCCAGCAGCCAACCCCTAGCGGGGGGCGACAATGAGCAGTTCTTC
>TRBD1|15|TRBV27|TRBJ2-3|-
CASSLRQGARDTQYF
TGTGCCAGCAGTTTAAGACAGGGGGCGAGAGATACGCAGTATTTT
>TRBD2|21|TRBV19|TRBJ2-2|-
CASRRHLHRWTSGRANGELFF
TGTGCCAGCCGGCGACATTTACATCGATGGACTAGCGGGAGGGCGAACGGGGAGCTGTTTTTT
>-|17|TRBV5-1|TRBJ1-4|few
CASSLAFTFDRPEKLFF
TGCGCCAGCAGCTTGGCCTTTACGTTTGACCGCCCCGAAAAACTGTTTTTT
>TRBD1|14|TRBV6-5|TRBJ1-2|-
CAIGRTGGDYGYTF
TGTGCCATAGGAAGGACAGGGGGCGACTATGGCTACACCTTC
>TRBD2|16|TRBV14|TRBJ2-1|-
CASSQEAGGARYEQFF
TGTGCCAGCAGCCAAGAAGCGGGGGGTGCCAGGTATGAGCAGTTCTTC
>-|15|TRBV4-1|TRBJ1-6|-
CASSQEELDRQPLHF
TGCGCCAGCAGCCAAGAGGAGCTAGACAGGCAACCCCTCCACTTT
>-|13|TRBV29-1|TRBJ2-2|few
CSVVPANTGELFF
TGCAGCGTTGTCCCCGCGAACACCGGGGAGCTGTTTTTT
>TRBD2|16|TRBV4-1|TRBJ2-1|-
CASSHPGTSGNYEQFF
TGCGCCAGCAGCCACCCCGGGACTAGCGGGAATTATGAGCAGTTCTTC
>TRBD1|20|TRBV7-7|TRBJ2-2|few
CASSPMTGAFSLTNTGELFF
TGTGCCAGCAGCCCGATGACAGGGGCATTCAGTTTAACGAACACCGGGGAGCTGTTTTTT
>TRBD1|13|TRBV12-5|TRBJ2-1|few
CASGLLGTEKQFF
TGTGCTAGTGGTTTACTGGGGACAGAAAAACAGTTCTTC
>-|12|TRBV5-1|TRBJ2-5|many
CASSSFQETQYF
TGTGCCAGCAGCTCGTTCCAAGAGACCCAGTACTTC
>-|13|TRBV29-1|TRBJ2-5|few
CSVVSLGGETQYF
TGCAGCGTTGTTTCTCTGGGCGGTGAGACCCAGTACTTC
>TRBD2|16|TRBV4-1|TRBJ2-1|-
CASSQDRLAGVHEQFF
TGCGCCAGCAGCCAAGATCGCCTAGCGGGAGTTCATGAGCAGTTCTTC
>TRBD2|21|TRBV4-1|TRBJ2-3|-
CASSQTKGLAGTKPITDTQYF
TGCGCCAGCAGCCAAACAAAGGGACTAGCGGGGACAAAGCCAATCACAGATACGCAGTATTTT
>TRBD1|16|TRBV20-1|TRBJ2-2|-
CSARQGAGAGLGELFF
TGCAGTGCCCGACAGGGCGCAGGGGCCGGACTCGGGGAGCTGTTTTTT
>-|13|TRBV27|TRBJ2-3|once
CASKRRETDTQYF
TGTGCCAGCAAAAGAAGGGAAACAGATACGCAGTATTTT
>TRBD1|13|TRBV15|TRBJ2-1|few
CATSWGQGNEQFF
TGTGCCACCAGCTGGGGACAGGGAAATGAGCAGTTCTTC
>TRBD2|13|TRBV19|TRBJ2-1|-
CASNLAGYNEQFF
TGTGCCAGTAACCTAGCGGGGTACAATGAGCAGTTCTTC
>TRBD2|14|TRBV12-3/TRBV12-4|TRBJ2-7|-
CASSWGGGAYEQYF
TGTGCCAGCAGTTGGGGCGGGGGAGCCTACGAGCAGTACTTC
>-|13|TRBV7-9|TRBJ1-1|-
CASSLESALGAFF
TGTGCCAGCAGCTTAGAATCGGCCTTGGGGGCTTTCTTT
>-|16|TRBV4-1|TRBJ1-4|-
CASSQDRGFINEKLFF
TGCGCCAGCAGCCAAGATAGAGGGTTCATTAATGAAAAACTGTTTTTT
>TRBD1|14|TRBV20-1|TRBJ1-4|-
CSAEGAATNEKLFF
TGCAGTGCCGAGGGGGCGGCAACTAATGAAAAACTGTTTTTT
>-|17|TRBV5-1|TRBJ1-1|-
CASSDDGWGRMNTEAFF
TGCGCCAGCAGCGACGATGGCTGGGGAAGGATGAACACTGAAGCTTTCTTT
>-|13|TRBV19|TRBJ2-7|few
CASSITAAYEQYF
TGTGCCAGTAGTATAACGGCTGCGTACGAGCAGTACTTC
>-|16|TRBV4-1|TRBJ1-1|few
CASSQETWGGGTEAFF
TGCGCCAGCAGCCAAGAGACCTGGGGGGGGGGTACTGAAGCTTTCTTT
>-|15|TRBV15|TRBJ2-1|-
CATSRDSISGREQFF
TGTGCCACCAGCAGAGATAGTATTAGCGGTCGTGAGCAGTTCTTC
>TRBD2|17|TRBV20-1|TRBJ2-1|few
CCARDPPAGGSYNEQFF
TGCTGTGCTAGAGATCCCCCAGCGGGAGGCTCCTACAATGAGCAGTTCTTC
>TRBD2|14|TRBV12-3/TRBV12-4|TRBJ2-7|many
CASSSGTTHYEQYF
TGTGCCAGCAGTTCCGGGACTACGCACTACGAGCAGTACTTC
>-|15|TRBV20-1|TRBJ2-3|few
CSARDGRAHTDTQYF
TGCAGTGCTAGAGATGGTAGGGCCCACACAGATACGCAGTATTTT
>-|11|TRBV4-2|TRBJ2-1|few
CASSQGSRQFF
TGTGCCAGCAGCCAAGGTTCACGGCAGTTCTTC
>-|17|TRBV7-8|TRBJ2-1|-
CASSLARGGVSYNEQFF
TGTGCCAGCAGCTTAGCTAGGGGGGGGGTGTCCTACAATGAGCAGTTCTTC
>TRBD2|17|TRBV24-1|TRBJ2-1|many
CATSDLGTSGHYNEQFF
TGTGCCACCAGTGATTTGGGGACTAGCGGCCACTACAATGAGCAGTTCTTC
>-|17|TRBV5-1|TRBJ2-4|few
CASSLVWSGVAENIQYF
TGCGCCAGCAGCTTGGTGTGGTCAGGGGTGGCGGAAAACATTCAGTACTTC
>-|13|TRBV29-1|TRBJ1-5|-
CSVGGGTGQPQHF
TGCAGCGTTGGCGGGGGGACGGGGCAGCCCCAGCATTTT
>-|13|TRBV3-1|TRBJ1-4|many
CASSQSAEEKLFF
TGTGCCAGCAGCCAAAGTGCGGAAGAAAAACTGTTTTTT
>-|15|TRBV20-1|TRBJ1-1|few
CSARDPGRTNTEAFF
TGCAGTGCTAGAGACCCGGGACGGACGAACACTGAAGCTTTCTTT
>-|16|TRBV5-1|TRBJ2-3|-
CASRVAPGGSTDTQYF
TGCGCCAGCAGAGTTGCGCCAGGAGGTAGCACAGATACGCAGTATTTT
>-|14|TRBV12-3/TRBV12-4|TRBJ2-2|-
CASSPHLAAGELFF
TGTGCCAGCAGTCCCCACTTGGCGGCCGGGGAGCTGTTTTTT
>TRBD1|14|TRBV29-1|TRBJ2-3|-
CSARTGGIGDTQYF
TGCAGCGCGAGGACAGGGGGGATCGGGGATACGCAGTATTTT
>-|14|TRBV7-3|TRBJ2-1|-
CASSQRTDHNEQFF
TGTGCCAGCAGCCAACGGACAGACCACAATGAGCAGTTCTTC
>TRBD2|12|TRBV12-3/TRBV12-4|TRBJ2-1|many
CASRPSGSEQFF
TGTGCCAGCAGACCTAGCGGGTCTGAGCAGTTCTTC
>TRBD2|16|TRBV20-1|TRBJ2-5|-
CSAAQTSGGAGETQYF
TGCAGTGCTGCCCAGACTAGCGGGGGGGCGGGAGAGACCCAGTACTTC
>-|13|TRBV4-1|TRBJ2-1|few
CASSQGNGALQFF
TGCGCCAGCAGCCAAGGGAATGGGGCCCTGCAGTTCTTC
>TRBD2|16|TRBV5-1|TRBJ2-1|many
CASSLATSGKYNEQFF
TGCGCCAGCAGCTTGGCTACTAGCGGGAAATACAATGAGCAGTTCTTC
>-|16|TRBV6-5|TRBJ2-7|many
CASSYSTGIARYEQYF
TGTGCCAGCAGTTACTCTACAGGGATAGCTCGCTACGAGCAGTACTTC
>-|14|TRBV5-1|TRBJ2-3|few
CASSEQASTDTQYF
TGCGCCAGCAGCGAACAGGCTTCCACAGATACGCAGTATTTT
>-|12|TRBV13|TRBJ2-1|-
CASSFNPWEQFF
TGTGCCAGCAGCTTCAATCCATGGGAGCAGTTCTTC
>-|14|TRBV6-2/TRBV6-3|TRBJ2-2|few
CASSYVYNTGELFF
TGTGCCAGCAGTTACGTCTATAACACCGGGGAGCTGTTTTTT
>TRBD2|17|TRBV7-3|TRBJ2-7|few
CASSLSGWGLEPYEQYF
TGTGCCAGCAGCTTAAGCGGGTGGGGACTAGAACCCTACGAGCAGTACTTC
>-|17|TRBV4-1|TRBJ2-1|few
CASSQETYPNLYNEQFF
TGCGCCAGCAGCCAAGAAACTTACCCGAACCTCTACAATGAGCAGTTCTTC
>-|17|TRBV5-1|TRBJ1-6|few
CASSLEYRESYNSPLHF
TGCGCCAGCAGCTTGGAATACAGGGAGTCCTATAATTCACCCCTCCACTTT
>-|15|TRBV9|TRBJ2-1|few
CASSGRTDPAREQFF
TGTGCCAGCAGCGGACGGACGGACCCCGCAAGGGAGCAGTTCTTC
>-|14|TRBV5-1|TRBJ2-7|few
CASSLDKPTYEQYF
TGCGCCAGCAGCTTGGACAAGCCCACCTACGAGCAGTACTTC
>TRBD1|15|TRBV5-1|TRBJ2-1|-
CASSTGTGAPNEQFF
TGCGCCAGCAGCACCGGGACAGGAGCCCCCAATGAGCAGTTCTTC